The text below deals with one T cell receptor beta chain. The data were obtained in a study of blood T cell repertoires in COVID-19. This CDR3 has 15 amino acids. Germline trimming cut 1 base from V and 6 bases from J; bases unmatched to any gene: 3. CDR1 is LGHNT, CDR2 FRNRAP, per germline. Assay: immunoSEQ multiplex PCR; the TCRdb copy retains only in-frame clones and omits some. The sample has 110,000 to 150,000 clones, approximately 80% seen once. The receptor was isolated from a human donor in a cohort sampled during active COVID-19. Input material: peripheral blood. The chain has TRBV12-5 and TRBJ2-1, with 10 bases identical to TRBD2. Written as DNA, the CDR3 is TGTGCTAGTGGTTTGGACGTAGCGGGAGGCAATGAGCAGTTCTTC. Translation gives CASGLDVAGGNEQFF.